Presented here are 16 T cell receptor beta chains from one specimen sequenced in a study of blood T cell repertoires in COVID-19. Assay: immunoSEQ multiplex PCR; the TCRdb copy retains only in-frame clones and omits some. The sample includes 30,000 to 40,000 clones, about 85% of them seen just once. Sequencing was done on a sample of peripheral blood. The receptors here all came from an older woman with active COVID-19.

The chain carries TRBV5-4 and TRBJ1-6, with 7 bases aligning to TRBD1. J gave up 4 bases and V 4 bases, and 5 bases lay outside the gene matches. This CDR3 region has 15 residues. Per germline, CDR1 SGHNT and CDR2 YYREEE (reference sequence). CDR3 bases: TGTGCCAGCAGCGTTCGGGGACAGTATAATTCACCCCTCCACTTT. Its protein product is CASSVRGQYNSPLHF.

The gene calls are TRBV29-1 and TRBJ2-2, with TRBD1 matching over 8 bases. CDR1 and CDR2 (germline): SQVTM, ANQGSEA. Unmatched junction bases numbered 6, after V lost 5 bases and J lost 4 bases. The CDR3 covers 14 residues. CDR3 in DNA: TGCAGCGTTACACAGGGGGAGATCACCGGGGAGCTGTTTTTT. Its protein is CSVTQGEITGELFF.

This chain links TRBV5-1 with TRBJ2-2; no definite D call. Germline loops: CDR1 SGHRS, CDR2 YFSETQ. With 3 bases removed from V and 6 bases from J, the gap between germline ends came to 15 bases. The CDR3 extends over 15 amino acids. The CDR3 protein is CASSSLNGGPGELFF. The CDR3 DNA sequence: TGCGCCAGCAGCTCCCTTAACGGCGGCCCCGGGGAGCTGTTTTTT.

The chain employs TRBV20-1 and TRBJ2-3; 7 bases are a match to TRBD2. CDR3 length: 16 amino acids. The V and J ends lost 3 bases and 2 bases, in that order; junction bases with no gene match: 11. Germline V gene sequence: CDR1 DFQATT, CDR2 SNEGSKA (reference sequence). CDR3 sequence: CSASIGTTGVTDTQYF. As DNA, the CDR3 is TGCAGTGCTAGTATAGGGACTACTGGGGTCACAGATACGCAGTATTTT.

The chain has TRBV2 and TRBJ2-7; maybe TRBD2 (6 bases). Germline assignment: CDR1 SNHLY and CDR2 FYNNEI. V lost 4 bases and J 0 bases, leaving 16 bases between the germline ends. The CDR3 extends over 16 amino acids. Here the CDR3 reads CASSVNWGVNSYEQYF. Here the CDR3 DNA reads TGTGCCAGCAGTGTAAACTGGGGGGTCAACTCCTACGAGCAGTACTTC. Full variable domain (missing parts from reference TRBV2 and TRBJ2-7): EPEVTQTPSHQVTQMGQEVILRCVPISNHLYFYWYRQILGQKVEFLVSFYNNEISEKSEIFDDQFSVERPDGSNFTLKIRSTKLEDSAMYFCASSVNWGVNSYEQYFGPGTRLTVT.

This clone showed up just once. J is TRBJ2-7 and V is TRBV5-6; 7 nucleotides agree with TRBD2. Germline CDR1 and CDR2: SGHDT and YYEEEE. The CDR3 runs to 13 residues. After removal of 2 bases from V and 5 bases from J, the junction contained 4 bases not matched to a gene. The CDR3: CASSFGGVHEQYF. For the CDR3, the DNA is TGTGCCAGCAGCTTTGGGGGGGTCCACGAGCAGTACTTC.

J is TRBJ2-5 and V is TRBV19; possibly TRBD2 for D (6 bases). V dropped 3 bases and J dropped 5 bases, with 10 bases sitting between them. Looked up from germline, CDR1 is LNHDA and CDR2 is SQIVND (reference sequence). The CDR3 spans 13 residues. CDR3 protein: CASSILEGETQYF. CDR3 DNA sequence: TGTGCCAGTAGTATCCTGGAGGGGGAGACCCAGTACTTC. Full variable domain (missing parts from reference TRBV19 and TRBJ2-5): DGGITQSPKYLFRKEGQNVTLSCEQNLNHDAMYWYRQDPGQGLRLIYYSQIVNDFQKGDIAEGYSVSREKKESFPLTVTSAQKNPTAFYLCASSILEGETQYFGPGTRLLVL.

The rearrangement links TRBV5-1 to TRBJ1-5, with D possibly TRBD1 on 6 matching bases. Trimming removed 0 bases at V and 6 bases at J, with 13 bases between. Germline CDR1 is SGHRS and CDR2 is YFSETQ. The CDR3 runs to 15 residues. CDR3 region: CASSLEGGFSQPQHF. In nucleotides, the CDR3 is TGCGCCAGCAGCTTGGAAGGGGGATTTAGTCAGCCCCAGCATTTT.

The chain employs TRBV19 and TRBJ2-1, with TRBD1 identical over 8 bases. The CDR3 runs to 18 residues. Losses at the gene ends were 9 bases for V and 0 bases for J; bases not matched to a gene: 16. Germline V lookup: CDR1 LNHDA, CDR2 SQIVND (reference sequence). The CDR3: CASQWKQGALSSYNEQFF. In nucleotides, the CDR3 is TGTGCCAGCCAGTGGAAGCAGGGGGCCTTAAGCTCCTACAATGAGCAGTTCTTC.

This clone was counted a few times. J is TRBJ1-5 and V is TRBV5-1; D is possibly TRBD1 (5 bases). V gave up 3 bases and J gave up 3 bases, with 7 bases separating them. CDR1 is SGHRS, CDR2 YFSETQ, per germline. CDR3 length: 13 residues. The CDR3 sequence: CASSSGFNQPQHF. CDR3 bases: TGCGCCAGCAGCTCAGGGTTCAATCAGCCCCAGCATTTT.

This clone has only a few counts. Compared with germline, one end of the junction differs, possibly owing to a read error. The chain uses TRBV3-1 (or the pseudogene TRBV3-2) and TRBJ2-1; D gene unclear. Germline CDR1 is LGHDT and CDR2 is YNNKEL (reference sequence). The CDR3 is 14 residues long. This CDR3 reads CASSPLGSNNEQFF. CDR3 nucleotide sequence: TGTGCCAGCAGCCCCCTGGGCTCCAACAATGAGCAGTTCTTC.

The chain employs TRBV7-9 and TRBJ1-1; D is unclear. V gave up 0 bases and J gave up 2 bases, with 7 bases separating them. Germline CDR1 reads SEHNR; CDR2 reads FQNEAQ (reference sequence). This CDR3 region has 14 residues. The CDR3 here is CASSLAPTNTEAFF. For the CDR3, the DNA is TGTGCCAGCAGCTTAGCCCCGACTAACACTGAAGCTTTCTTT.

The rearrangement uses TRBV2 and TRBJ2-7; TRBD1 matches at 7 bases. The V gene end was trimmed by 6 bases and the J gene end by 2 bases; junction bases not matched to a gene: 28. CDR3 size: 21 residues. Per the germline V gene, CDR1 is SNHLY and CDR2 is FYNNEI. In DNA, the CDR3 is TGTGCCAGCAGACGACAGGACAGGACGAACTCGAAAGCCTCGGAGCCCTACGAGCAGTACTTC. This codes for CASRRQDRTNSKASEPYEQYF. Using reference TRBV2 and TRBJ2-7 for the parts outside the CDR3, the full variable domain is EPEVTQTPSHQVTQMGQEVILRCVPISNHLYFYWYRQILGQKVEFLVSFYNNEISEKSEIFDDQFSVERPDGSNFTLKIRSTKLEDSAMYFCASRRQDRTNSKASEPYEQYFGPGTRLTVT.

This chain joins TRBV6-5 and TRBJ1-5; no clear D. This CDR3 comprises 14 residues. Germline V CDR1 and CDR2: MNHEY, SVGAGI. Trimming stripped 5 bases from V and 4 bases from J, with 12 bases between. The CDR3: CASSLSIDNQPQHF. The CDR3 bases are TGTGCCAGCAGTCTAAGTATCGATAATCAGCCCCAGCATTTT.

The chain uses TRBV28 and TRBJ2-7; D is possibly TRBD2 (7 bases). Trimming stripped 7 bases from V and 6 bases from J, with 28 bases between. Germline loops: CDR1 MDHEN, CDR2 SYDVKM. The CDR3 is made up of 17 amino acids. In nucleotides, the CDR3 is TGTGCCAGCACCATGACGGGGGCGGGAGTTCGAACAGGCGAGCAGTACTTC. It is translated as CASTMTGAGVRTGEQYF.

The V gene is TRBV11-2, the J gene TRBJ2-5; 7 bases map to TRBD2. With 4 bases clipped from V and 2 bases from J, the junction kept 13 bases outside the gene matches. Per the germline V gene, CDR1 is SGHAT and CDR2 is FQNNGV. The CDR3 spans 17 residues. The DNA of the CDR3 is TGTGCCAGCAGCTCACCGTGGGGAGCGGGGAAACAAGAGACCCAGTACTTC. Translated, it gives CASSSPWGAGKQETQYF.